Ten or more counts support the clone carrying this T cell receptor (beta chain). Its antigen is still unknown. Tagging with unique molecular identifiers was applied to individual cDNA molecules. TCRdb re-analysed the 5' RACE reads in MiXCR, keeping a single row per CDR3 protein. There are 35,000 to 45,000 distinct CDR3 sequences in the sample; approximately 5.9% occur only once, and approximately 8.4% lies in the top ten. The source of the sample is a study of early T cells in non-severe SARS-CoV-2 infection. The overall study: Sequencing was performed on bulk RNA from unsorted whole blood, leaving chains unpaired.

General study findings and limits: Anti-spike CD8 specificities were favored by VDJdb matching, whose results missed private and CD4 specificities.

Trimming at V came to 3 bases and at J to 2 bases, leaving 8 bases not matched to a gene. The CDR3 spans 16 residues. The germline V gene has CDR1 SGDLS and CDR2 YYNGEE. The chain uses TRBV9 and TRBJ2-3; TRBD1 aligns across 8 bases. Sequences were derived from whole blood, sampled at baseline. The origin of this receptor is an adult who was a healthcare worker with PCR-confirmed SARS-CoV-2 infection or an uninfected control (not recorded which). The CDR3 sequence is CASSAAGGQVTDTQYF. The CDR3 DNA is TGTGCCAGCAGCGCCGCCGGGGGACAGGTCACAGATACGCAGTATTTT.